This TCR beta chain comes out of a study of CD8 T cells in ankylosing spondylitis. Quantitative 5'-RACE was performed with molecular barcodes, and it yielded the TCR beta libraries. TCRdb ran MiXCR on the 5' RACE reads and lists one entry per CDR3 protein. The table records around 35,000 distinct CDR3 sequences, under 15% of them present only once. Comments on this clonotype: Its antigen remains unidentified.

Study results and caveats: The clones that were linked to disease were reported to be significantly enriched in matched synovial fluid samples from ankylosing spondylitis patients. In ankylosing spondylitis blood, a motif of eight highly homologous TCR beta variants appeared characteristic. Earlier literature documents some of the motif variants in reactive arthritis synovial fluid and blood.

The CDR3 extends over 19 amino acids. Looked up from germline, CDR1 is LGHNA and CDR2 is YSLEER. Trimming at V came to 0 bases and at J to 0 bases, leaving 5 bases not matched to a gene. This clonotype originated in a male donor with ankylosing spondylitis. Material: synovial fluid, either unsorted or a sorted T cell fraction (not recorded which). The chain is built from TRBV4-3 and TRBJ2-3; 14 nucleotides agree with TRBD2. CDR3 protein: CASSQDSGLAGESTDTQYF. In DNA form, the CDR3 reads TGCGCCAGCAGCCAAGATTCGGGACTAGCGGGGGAGAGCACAGATACGCAGTATTTT.